A selection of T cell receptor beta chains follows, all from one sample in a study of T cells after yellow fever vaccination. TCRdb passed the 5' RACE reads through MiXCR, listing each CDR3 protein once. Among some 99,000 distinct CDR3 sequences listed, approximately 5.5% were seen once. Sequences were derived from CD8+ T cells sorted from PBMCs, sampled 10 days after the yellow fever booster vaccination. The receptor set was obtained from a man aged 18 to 30 who received the YFV17D yellow fever vaccine. The CDR3 runs from the conserved cysteine through the conserved F or W. The D gene is left open where the match is weak. Rows may omit the clone size; those that give it use once, few, many or a size class.

clone_size j_call d_call v_call cdr3_nt cdr3_aa
. TRBJ2-2 . TRBV7-9 TGTGCCAGCAGCCTAAGCCCGGGGAACGGCCGGAACACCGGGGAGCTGTTTTTT CASSLSPGNGRNTGELFF
. TRBJ1-5 . TRBV7-6 TGTGCCAGCAGCTTCCTCCCCCTGCGGTCCCAGCATTTT CASSFLPLRSQHF
. TRBJ2-6 . TRBV6-6 TGTGCCAGCAGTTACTCGAGCAGGGACACCTTCTTCCCTGGGGCCAACGTCCTGACTTTC CASSYSSRDTFFPGANVLTF
. TRBJ2-5 . TRBV29-1 . CSVEASEETQYFGPETQYF
few TRBJ1-2 . TRBV20-1 TGCAGTGCTGCTCCAGGAGGGCCCTACTATGGCTACACCTTC CSAAPGGPYYGYTF
few TRBJ1-5 . TRBV5-1 TGCGCCAGCAGCTTGGCCCCGAATCAGCCCCAGCATTTT CASSLAPNQPQHF
. TRBJ2-5 TRBD1 TRBV9 TGTGCCAGCAGCGTGGGACAGGAGGTGACCCAGTACTTC CASSVGQEVTQYF
many TRBJ2-7 TRBD1 TRBV20-1 TGCAGTGCCAGGGACAGGGGTTACGAGCAGTACTTC CSARDRGYEQYF
many TRBJ1-5 TRBD1 TRBV7-6 TGTGCCAGCAGCCCGAAGCCGGACAGGGTAGCAAATCAGCCCCAGCATTTT CASSPKPDRVANQPQHF
few TRBJ1-2 TRBD1 TRBV27 TGTGCCAGCAGTTTAACGGGACAGGGGGCCCACTATGGCTACACCTTC CASSLTGQGAHYGYTF
many TRBJ2-3 TRBD2 TRBV20-1 TGCAGTGCTAGGAAAGCGGGGGGGCCCGATACGCAGTATTTT CSARKAGGPDTQYF
few TRBJ2-3 TRBD1 TRBV19 TGTGCCAGTAGTGAGGGGGCAGGCTACACAGATACGCAGTATTTT CASSEGAGYTDTQYF
many TRBJ1-4 . TRBV5-1 TGCGCCAGCAGCTCCGCAACTAATGAAAAACTGTTTTTT CASSSATNEKLFF
few TRBJ2-7 . TRBV11-2 TGTGCCAGCAGCTCACAGGACTACGAGCAGTACTTC CASSSQDYEQYF
few TRBJ2-7 . TRBV10-3 TGTGCCATCAGTGAGTCCCAGCAACGGGCCGACGAGCAGTACTTC CAISESQQRADEQYF
. TRBJ2-6 . TRBV4-2 TGTGCCAGCAGCACGAGGGGTGGTGGGGCCAACGTCCTGACTTTC CASSTRGGGANVLTF
. TRBJ2-1 . TRBV29-1 TGCAGCGTTAAGGGCAATGAGCAGTTCTTC CSVKGNEQFF
. TRBJ1-2 TRBD1 TRBV6-5 TGTGCCAGCACCCTATCACAGGGGGTTGGCTACACCTTC CASTLSQGVGYTF
few TRBJ1-6 TRBD1 TRBV4-3 TGCGCCAGCAGCCTACAGGGGAGGTCAAGTTTTAATTCACCCCTCCACTTT CASSLQGRSSFNSPLHF
. TRBJ2-3 . TRBV7-9 TGTGCCAGCAGCTTACCCCTCCCAGATACGCAGTATTTT CASSLPLPDTQYF
. TRBJ2-5 TRBD2 TRBV6-5 TGTGCCAGCAGTTACCGGGAGGGAGAGACCCAGTACTTC CASSYREGETQYF
many TRBJ2-2 . TRBV12-3/TRBV12-4 TGTGCCAGCAGTTCCTGGACCAGCGGGGAGCTGTTTTTT CASSSWTSGELFF
. TRBJ1-1 TRBD1 TRBV19 TGTGCCATTACGACAGGGAAGAACACTGAAGCTTTCTTT CAITTGKNTEAFF
. TRBJ2-2 . TRBV5-1 TGCGCCAGCAGCTTTCGAGGGACCGGGGAGCTGTTTTTT CASSFRGTGELFF
few TRBJ1-2 TRBD1 TRBV6-5 TGTGCCAGCAGAACCGGGACAGGGGCCTCCCCCCCAAACTATGGCTACACCTTC CASRTGTGASPPNYGYTF
. TRBJ2-3 TRBD2 TRBV5-4 TGTGCCAGCAGCTCAGGACTAGCGGGGGAGTTGGATACGCAGTATTTT CASSSGLAGELDTQYF
few TRBJ1-2 TRBD1 TRBV16 TGTGCCAGCAGTCCCGGGACAGGGGCAGTTGGCTACACCTTC CASSPGTGAVGYTF
many TRBJ2-2 . TRBV28 TGTGCCAGCAGTTTCGTTACCGGGGAGCTGTTTTTT CASSFVTGELFF
. TRBJ1-1 TRBD1 TRBV29-1 TGCAGCGTGACAGGGGGCACTGAAGCTTTCTTT CSVTGGTEAFF
few TRBJ2-5 TRBD2 TRBV7-9 TGTGCCAGCAGCTCGGCGGGGGGCGGAGAGACCCAGTACTTC CASSSAGGGETQYF
few TRBJ2-1 TRBD2 TRBV11-2 TGTGCCAGCAGCCCCTACCCTAGCGGGGGGGCCGATGAGCAGTTCTTC CASSPYPSGGADEQFF
many TRBJ2-7 . TRBV5-1 TGCGCCAGCAGCCACAGTGAAAGCTCCTACGAGCAGTACTTC CASSHSESSYEQYF
. TRBJ2-3 TRBD2 TRBV4-1 TGCGCCAGCAGCCAAGTTAGCGGGGGAGGAGATACGCAGTATTTT CASSQVSGGGDTQYF
few TRBJ1-1 . TRBV4-2 TGTGCCAGCAGCCAGGACCGAAGGAACACTGAAGCTTTCTTT CASSQDRRNTEAFF
. TRBJ2-3 TRBD2 TRBV7-6 TGTGCCAGCAGTTCGAGCGGGGGGGCAGATACGCAGTATTTT CASSSSGGADTQYF
many TRBJ2-2 . TRBV5-1 TGCGCCAGCAGCTTGGCCTTGAAACACCAGGTCTTTTACACCGGGGAGCTGTTTTTT CASSLALKHQVFYTGELFF
many TRBJ2-2 . TRBV6-6 TGTGCCAGCAGTTACACGGACAGGAACACCGGGGAGCTGTTTTTT CASSYTDRNTGELFF
. TRBJ2-2 . TRBV14 TGTGCCAGCAGCCCTCACTCCGGGGAGCTGTTTTTT CASSPHSGELFF
many TRBJ2-1 . TRBV7-9 TGTGCCAGCAGCTGGGCTAGTTATGAGCAGTTCTTC CASSWASYEQFF
many TRBJ1-1 TRBD1 TRBV12-5 TGTGCTAGTGGAGCCGGGACAGGGATAACTGAAGCTTTCTTT CASGAGTGITEAFF
. TRBJ1-2 . TRBV19 TGTGCCAGTAGCTACTTAACCGGGCAGGACTATGGCTACACCTTC CASSYLTGQDYGYTF
. TRBJ1-2 . TRBV5-1 TGCGCCAGCAGCTTGGGGGCTAACTATGGCTACACCTTC CASSLGANYGYTF
few TRBJ1-5 . TRBV15 TGTGCCACCAGCAGAAGTCAGAGACAGCCCCAGCATTTT CATSRSQRQPQHF